The present entry profiles one T cell receptor (beta chain) with its context. Its antigen is not known. The germline V and J ends were trimmed by 2 bases and 0 bases, with 8 bases remaining between them. CDR3 size: 14 residues. CDR1 KGHSH and CDR2 LQKENI come from the germline V gene. The data are from a study of T-cell memory formation after mild COVID-19. Across the study: TCR clustering was largely donor specific. Study findings and constraints: CD4+ contracting clones were found mainly in CM and EM, and CD8+ ones in EMRA. There were some responding clones in pre-infection memory, which suggested that cross-reactive memory had joined.

5'RACE, which relied on constant-segment primers, yielded TCR alpha and TCR beta cDNA libraries carrying sample barcodes and UMIs. Each CDR3 protein gets one entry after TCRdb re-called the 5' RACE reads with MiXCR. The sample contains roughly 100,000 distinct CDR3 sequences, 15% to 20% of which appear only once. This TCR derives from an adult woman who had mild COVID-19 (a few samples of this study predate the infection). Cell type and time point are not known. Sequenced input: PBMCs or a T cell subset sorted from them (not recorded which). The chain joins TRBV18 to TRBJ2-7, with D uncertain. CDR3 sequence reads: CASSPGGYSYEQYF. For the CDR3, the DNA is TGTGCCAGCTCACCAGGTGGTTACTCCTACGAGCAGTACTTC.